Described below is a single T cell receptor (beta chain) sequence and its context. Primers included in the PCR were 60 Vbeta and 13 Jbeta primers. Only in-frame clones appear in the TCRdb table, and some are missing; sequencing was by immunoSEQ multiplex PCR. This table holds more than 45,000 clones. This sample is part of a study of cytomegalovirus exposure and HLA in healthy donors. Between the trimmed V and J ends, which lost 4 bases and 4 bases, there was a span of 22 bases. The CDR3 is made up of 17 amino acids. CDR1 and CDR2 from the germline V gene are LNHDA and SQIVND (reference sequence). The rearrangement links TRBV19 to TRBJ1-2; D perhaps matches TRBD1 (5 bases). Sequenced material: PBMCs. The clonotype was recovered from a woman in her thirties or forties in good health and CMV-seronegative. The CDR3 reads CASSTPGGAGRSYGYTF. The CDR3 coding sequence is TGTGCCAGTAGTACTCCGGGGGGAGCAGGCCGCTCCTATGGCTACACCTTC.